Below, 13 T cell receptor beta chains from the same sample are listed, as sequenced in a study of blood T cell repertoires in COVID-19. Produced via immunoSEQ multiplex PCR; TCRdb's table is partial and in-frame only. The repertoire holds over 200,000 clones, with 80% to 90% as singletons. The material sequenced was PBMCs or T cells enriched from blood (not recorded which). These TCRs come from a woman between 45 and 60 years old in a cohort exposed to, infected with or recovered from COVID-19 (not recorded which).

In its sample, this clone was seen once. V usage is TRBV1 and J usage is TRBJ2-3; the DNA was not compared with TRBD2, the D call given in the table. TRBV1 is described as a pseudogene. The CDR3 consists of 20 residues. CDR3 sequence (DNA): TGCACCAGCAGCCTCTCCGGGACTAGCGGGGGTGGGATGGGCACAGATACGCAGTATTTT. Amino acid sequence: CTSSLSGTSGGGMGTDTQYF.

The chain links TRBV3-1 (or the pseudogene TRBV3-2) to TRBJ1-3; 7 nucleotides match TRBD1. The germline V gene encodes CDR1 LGHDT and CDR2 YNNKEL (reference sequence). The CDR3 is made up of 15 amino acids. The V segment lost 2 bases and the J segment 4 bases; nucleotides outside the gene matches: 5. The DNA of the CDR3 is TGTGCCAGCAGCCAATTGACAGGGATCGGAAACACCATATATTTT. It encodes CASSQLTGIGNTIYF.

The chain joins TRBV9 to TRBJ1-1; D perhaps matches TRBD1 (5 bases). CDR1 and CDR2 from the germline V gene are SGDLS and YYNGEE. This CDR3 comprises 15 residues. V was trimmed by 0 bases and J by 4 bases, leaving 13 bases between them. CDR3 sequence reads: CASSVEPQGTTEAFF. DNA of the CDR3: TGTGCCAGCAGCGTAGAACCCCAGGGTACCACTGAAGCTTTCTTT.

V gene TRBV3-1 (or the pseudogene TRBV3-2) combines with J gene TRBJ2-2, with 15 bases aligning to TRBD2. The CDR3 has 18 amino acids. Per germline, CDR1 LGHDT and CDR2 YNNKEL (reference sequence). The junction had 12 bases not matched to a gene; V was cut back by 4 bases and J by 9 bases. The CDR3 loop reads CASSLGLAGGPLGRELFF. CDR3 in DNA: TGTGCCAGCAGCCTCGGACTAGCGGGGGGGCCTTTAGGCCGGGAGCTGTTTTTT.

The gene calls are TRBV3-1 (or the pseudogene TRBV3-2) and TRBJ1-1; maybe TRBD1 (6 bases). The CDR3 consists of 14 residues. V was clipped by 1 base and J by 2 bases, with 8 bases between them. Germline CDR1 LGHDT, CDR2 YNNKEL (reference sequence). CDR3 amino acids: CASSQGTANTEAFF. DNA of the CDR3: TGTGCCAGCAGCCAAGGGACAGCTAACACTGAAGCTTTCTTT.

This chain connects TRBV10-3 to TRBJ1-3; D is uncertain. CDR3 length: 15 amino acids. Trimming shortened V by 0 bases and J by 3 bases, and 9 bases separated the two germline ends. Germline CDR1 and CDR2: ENHRY and SYGVKD. The CDR3 here is CAISESTSHGNTIYF. CDR3 DNA: TGTGCCATCAGTGAGTCGACAAGTCATGGAAACACCATATATTTT.

This sequence joins TRBV4-3 and TRBJ1-2, with TRBD1 matching 7 bases. Germline-derived CDR1 and CDR2 are LGHNA and YSLEER. V shed 1 base and J 2 bases; nucleotides not matched to a gene: 4. The CDR3 loop spans 15 amino acids. The CDR3 DNA reads as TGCGCCAGCAGCCAAGCGGACAGGCGAAACTATGGCTACACCTTC. It codes for CASSQADRRNYGYTF.

The chain combines TRBV5-4 with TRBJ1-2, with a weak D call TRBD1 (5 bases). The CDR3 runs to 13 residues. V lost 4 bases to trimming and J lost 2 bases, with 9 bases between them. The germline CDR1 and CDR2 sequences are SGHNT and YYREEE (reference sequence). In nucleotides, the CDR3 is TGTGCCAGCAGCCCAGGACACAACTATGGCTACACCTTC. Its protein product is CASSPGHNYGYTF.

The chain couples TRBV9 to TRBJ1-3; 9 bases map to TRBD1. V shed 0 bases, J shed 4 bases, and the junction held 8 bases outside the gene matches. The CDR3 has 17 amino acids. The germline V gene has CDR1 SGDLS and CDR2 YYNGEE. CDR3 loop: CASSVVVLTGGGNTIYF. The CDR3 region has the DNA TGTGCCAGCAGCGTAGTAGTTTTGACAGGGGGAGGAAACACCATATATTTT.

The V and J genes are TRBV4-2 and TRBJ2-2; a weak D match, TRBD2 (5 bases). Germline V CDR1 and CDR2: LGHNA, YNFKEQ. The CDR3 runs 17 residues. V was pared by 0 bases and J by 5 bases, with 16 bases between. CDR3 in amino acids: CASSQDKSGAKTGELFF. CDR3 DNA sequence: TGTGCCAGCAGCCAAGATAAAAGCGGAGCCAAGACCGGGGAGCTGTTTTTT.

The gene calls are TRBV3-1 (or the pseudogene TRBV3-2) and TRBJ2-7; 9 nucleotides align to TRBD2. This CDR3 spans 14 amino acids. V trimming: 8 bases; J trimming: 1 base; junction bases outside the gene matches: 6. Germline V gives CDR1 LGHDT, CDR2 YNNKEL (reference sequence). The CDR3 loop is CASAGTSRSYEQYF. The DNA of the CDR3 is TGTGCCAGCGCAGGGACTAGCCGGTCCTACGAGCAGTACTTC.

This clone appeared a single time. The CDR3 DNA sequence: TGCGCCAGCAGCCAAGGGACGGGACAGGGCGGTGAAAAACTGTTTTTT. Translation: CASSQGTGQGGEKLFF. The chain links TRBV4-3 to TRBJ1-4; 9 bases line up with TRBD1. The CDR3 covers 16 residues. Germline V CDR1 and CDR2: LGHNA, YSLEER. The ends lost 1 base at V and 7 bases at J; junction bases unmatched: 7.

This clone has a single count. The rearrangement links TRBV7-9 to TRBJ2-6; a possible D gene is TRBD1 (6 bases). The germline V gene has CDR1 SEHNR and CDR2 FQNEAQ (reference sequence). The CDR3 sequence is 18 residues long. V gave up 1 base and J gave up 3 bases, with 16 bases separating them. CDR3 in amino acids: CASSLGPLTGNGANVLTF. The CDR3 region has the DNA TGTGCCAGCAGCTTAGGGCCCCTAACAGGGAATGGGGCCAACGTCCTGACTTTC. Looking up the rest from reference TRBV7-9 and TRBJ2-6 gives the full variable domain: DTGVSQNPRHKITKRGQNVTFRCDPISEHNRLYWYRQTLGQGPEFLTYFQNEAQLEKSRLLSDRFSAERPKGSFSTLEIQRTEQGDSAMYLCASSLGPLTGNGANVLTFGAGSRLTVL.